The sequence of this T cell receptor (beta chain) was determined in a study of cytomegalovirus exposure and HLA in healthy donors. General study findings and limits: Indistinguishability led to the exclusion of some V segments, TRBV6-2 and TRBV6-3 included.

PCR employed 60 Vbeta and 13 Jbeta primers. Clones were read by immunoSEQ multiplex PCR, and TCRdb kept only the in-frame ones, dropping some. The sample shows some 200,000 clones, about 9.4% of them seen only once. The CDR3 is 12 amino acids. V shed 5 bases and J shed 6 bases, with 11 bases lying between them. The V gene's germline CDR1 is SGHVS and CDR2 FNYEAQ. This clone was recorded a few times. Its antigen is not known. The chain employs TRBV7-6 and TRBJ2-7; possibly TRBD1 for D (5 bases). The sequence came from a woman between 25 and 40 years old in good health and CMV-seropositive. Input material: PBMCs. CDR3 bases: TGTGCCAGCAGCCACCAGGGCCTCGAGCAGTACTTC. Its translation is CASSHQGLEQYF. Variable domain in full (rest from reference TRBV7-6 and TRBJ2-7): GAGVSQSPRYKVTKRGQDVALRCDPISGHVSLYWYRQALGQGPEFLTYFNYEAQQDKSGLPNDRFSAERPEGSISTLTIQRTEQRDSAMYRCASSHQGLEQYFGPGTRLTVT.